This TCR beta chain is drawn from a study of Ad26.COV2.S vaccination and SARS-CoV-2 variants. Background on the study: The COV1001 Ad26.COV2.S trial arm included the donor.

Indicated treatment: some 20 received Ad26.COV2.S at low or high dose, single or two shots; 5 received placebo; per-sample allocation not given. On day 63 after the first injection, vaccine and placebo recipients gave samples. The donor was a Boston adult aged 18-55 years. SARS-CoV-2 spike from the Wuhan strain was encoded by the vaccine, an Ad26 vector. Sequenced by immunoSEQ multiplex PCR; TCRdb stores in-frame clones only, minus some. Among about 430,000 clones, around nine tenths were seen once, and the ten largest hold about 12%. The ends lost 3 bases at V and 4 bases at J; junction bases unmatched: 9. Germline V gene data show CDR1 as SGHNT and CDR2 as YYREEE (reference sequence). This CDR3 comprises 16 residues.

This rearrangement joins TRBV5-4 to TRBJ2-2; 7 bases are shared with TRBD1. This sequence originates from a person between 18 and 65 years old who received the Ad26.COV2.S COVID-19 vaccine or a placebo. Sequencing was performed on peripheral blood, taken in a trial of Ad26.COV2.S vaccine versus placebo. CDR3 DNA: TGTGCCAGCAGCTGGAACAGGGGCGCGGGCACCGGGGAGCTGTTTTTT. It specifies CASSWNRGAGTGELFF.